A single T cell receptor beta chain is shown here with its context. Its specificity is unknown. CDR3 size: 16 residues. CDR1 and CDR2 from the germline V gene are LGHNA and YSLEER. V lost 0 bases and J lost 0, with 9 bases in between. The treatment was: 15 to 20 received Ad26.COV2.S at low or high dose, single or two shots; 5 received placebo; per-sample allocation not given. After the first vaccine or placebo injection, samples were drawn on day 63. Boston supplied an adult donor aged 18-55 years. As its vector, the vaccine had Ad26, which expressed Wuhan-strain SARS-CoV-2 spike. The table came from immunoSEQ multiplex PCR; TCRdb's copy has only in-frame clones and leaves some out. The table shows nearly 400,000 clones, with roughly 90% occurring only once. This specimen comes from a study of Ad26.COV2.S vaccination and SARS-CoV-2 variants. About the study: Participants got Ad26.COV2.S intramuscularly, once or twice 56 days apart. Whole-study findings and limits: In vaccinated individuals, spike-specific CD8+ and CD4+ T cell responses reportedly displayed substantial breadth.

This sequence originates from a person between 18 and 59 years old who received the Ad26.COV2.S COVID-19 vaccine or a placebo. The rearrangement joins TRBV4-3 to TRBJ1-3, with D hard to call. Sequencing was performed on peripheral blood, taken in a trial of Ad26.COV2.S vaccine versus placebo. The CDR3 region has the DNA TGCGCCAGCAGCCAAGATCTTATGGGCTCTGGAAACACCATATATTTT. Its translation is CASSQDLMGSGNTIYF.